Given below is one T cell receptor beta chain in context. Its antigen is as yet unknown. The entry originates in a study of T cells expressing NK-cell markers. TCRdb re-called the 5' RACE reads; every CDR3 protein appears as one record, without DNA. The sample holds approximately 380,000 distinct CDR3 sequences. Germline lookup yields CDR1 LGHDT and CDR2 YNNKEL (reference sequence). The CDR3 runs to 16 residues. General study findings and limits: Topping the CD3+CD56-NKG2C+ fraction as well were these clonotypes, in a few donors. Of CD8+ T cells, 1.0-7.0% belonged to dominant NKG2C+ clonotypes in five or six donors. There remained a lack of clarity about HCMV specificity of expanded NKG2C+ T cell clones.

This receptor was identified in a man aged 18-70 years in good health. The sequencing input was blood T cells: a sorted CD56 or NKG2C T cell subset, CD4+ or CD8+ T cells, or bulk PBMC T cells (not recorded which). This sequence joins TRBV3-1 and TRBJ2-5. The CDR3 sequence: CASSQKVGLPMETQYF.